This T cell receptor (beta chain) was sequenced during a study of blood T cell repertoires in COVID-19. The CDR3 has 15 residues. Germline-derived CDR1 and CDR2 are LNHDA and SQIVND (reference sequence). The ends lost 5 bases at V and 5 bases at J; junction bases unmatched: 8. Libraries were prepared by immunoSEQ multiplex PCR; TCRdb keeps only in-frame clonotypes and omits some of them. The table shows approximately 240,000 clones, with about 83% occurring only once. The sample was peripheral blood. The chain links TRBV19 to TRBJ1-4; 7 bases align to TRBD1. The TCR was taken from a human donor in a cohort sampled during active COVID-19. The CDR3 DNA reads TGTGCCAGTAGTGGACCACAGGGGCTAAATGAAAAACTGTTTTTT. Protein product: CASSGPQGLNEKLFF.